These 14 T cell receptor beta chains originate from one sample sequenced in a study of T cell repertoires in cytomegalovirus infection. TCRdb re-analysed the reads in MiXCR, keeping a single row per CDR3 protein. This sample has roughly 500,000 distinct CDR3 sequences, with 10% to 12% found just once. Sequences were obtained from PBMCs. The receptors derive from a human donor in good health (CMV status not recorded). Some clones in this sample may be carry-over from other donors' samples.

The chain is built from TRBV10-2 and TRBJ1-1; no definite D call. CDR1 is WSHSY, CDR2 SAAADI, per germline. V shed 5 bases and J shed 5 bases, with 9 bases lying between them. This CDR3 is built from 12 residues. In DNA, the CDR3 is TGCGCCAGCAGTACTAGTGTGACTGAAGCTTTCTTT. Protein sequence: CASSTSVTEAFF.

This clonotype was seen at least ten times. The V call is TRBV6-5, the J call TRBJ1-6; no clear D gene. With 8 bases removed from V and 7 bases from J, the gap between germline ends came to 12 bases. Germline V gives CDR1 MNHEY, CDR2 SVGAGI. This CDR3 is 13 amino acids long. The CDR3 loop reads CASCQSPNSPLHF. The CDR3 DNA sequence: TGTGCCAGCTGTCAATCTCCAAATTCACCCCTCCACTTT.

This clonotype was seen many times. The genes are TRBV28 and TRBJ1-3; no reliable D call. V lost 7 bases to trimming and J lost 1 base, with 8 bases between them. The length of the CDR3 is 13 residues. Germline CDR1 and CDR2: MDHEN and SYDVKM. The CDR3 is CASTSFSGNTIYF. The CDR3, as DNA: TGTGCCAGCACCAGTTTTTCTGGAAACACCATATATTTT.

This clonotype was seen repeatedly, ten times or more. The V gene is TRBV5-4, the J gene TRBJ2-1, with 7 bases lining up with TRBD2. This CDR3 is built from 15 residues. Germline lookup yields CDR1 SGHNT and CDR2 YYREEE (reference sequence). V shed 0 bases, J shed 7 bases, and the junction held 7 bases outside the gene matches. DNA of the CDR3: TGTGCCAGCAGCTTGGGGGGGGGAGTGGGTAATGAGCAGTTCTTC. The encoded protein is CASSLGGGVGNEQFF.

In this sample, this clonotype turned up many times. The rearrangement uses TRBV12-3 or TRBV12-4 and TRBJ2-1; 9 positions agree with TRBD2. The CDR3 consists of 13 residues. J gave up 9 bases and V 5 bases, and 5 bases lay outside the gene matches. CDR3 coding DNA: TGTGCCAGCAGTCTTAGCGGGAGCGGTGAGCAGTTCTTC. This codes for CASSLSGSGEQFF.

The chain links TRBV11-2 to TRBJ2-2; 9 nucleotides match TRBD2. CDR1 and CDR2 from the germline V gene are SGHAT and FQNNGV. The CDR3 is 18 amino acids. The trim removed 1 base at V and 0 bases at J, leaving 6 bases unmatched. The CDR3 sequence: CASSLAAGLAPNTGELFF. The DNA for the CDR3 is TGTGCCAGCAGCTTAGCCGCCGGACTAGCGCCGAACACCGGGGAGCTGTTTTTT.

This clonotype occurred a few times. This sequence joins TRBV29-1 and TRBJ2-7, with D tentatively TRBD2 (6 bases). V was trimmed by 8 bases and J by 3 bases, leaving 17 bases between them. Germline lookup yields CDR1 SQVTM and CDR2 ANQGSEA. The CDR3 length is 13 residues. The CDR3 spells CSPGTHSGYEQYF. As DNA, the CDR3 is TGCAGCCCCGGGACTCATAGTGGCTACGAGCAGTACTTC.

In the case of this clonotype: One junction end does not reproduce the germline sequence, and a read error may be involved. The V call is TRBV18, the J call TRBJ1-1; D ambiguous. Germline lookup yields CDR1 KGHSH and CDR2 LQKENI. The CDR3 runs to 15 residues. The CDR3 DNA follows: TGTGCCAGCTCACCACGGCGGGAGTTGAACGCTGAAGCTTTCTTT. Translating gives CASSPRRELNAEAFF.

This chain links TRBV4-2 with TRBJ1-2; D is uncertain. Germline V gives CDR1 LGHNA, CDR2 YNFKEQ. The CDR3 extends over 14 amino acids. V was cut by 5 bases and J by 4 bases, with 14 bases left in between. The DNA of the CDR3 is TGTGCCAGCAGCTCGGACCGAGAAATCTATGGCTACACCTTC. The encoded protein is CASSSDREIYGYTF.

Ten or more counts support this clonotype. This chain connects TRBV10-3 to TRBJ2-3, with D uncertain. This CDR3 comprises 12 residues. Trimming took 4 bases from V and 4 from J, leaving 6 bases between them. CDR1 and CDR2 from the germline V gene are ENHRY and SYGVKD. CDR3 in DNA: TGTGCCATCAGTGGAGAACCAGATACGCAGTATTTT. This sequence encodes CAISGEPDTQYF.

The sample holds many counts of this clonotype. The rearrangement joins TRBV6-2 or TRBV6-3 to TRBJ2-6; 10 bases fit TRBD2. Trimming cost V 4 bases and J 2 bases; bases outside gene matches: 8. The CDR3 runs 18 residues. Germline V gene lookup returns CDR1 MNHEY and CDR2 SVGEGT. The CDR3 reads CASSSGLAGEAGANVLTF. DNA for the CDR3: TGTGCCAGCAGTTCCGGGCTAGCGGGAGAGGCTGGGGCCAACGTCCTGACTTTC.

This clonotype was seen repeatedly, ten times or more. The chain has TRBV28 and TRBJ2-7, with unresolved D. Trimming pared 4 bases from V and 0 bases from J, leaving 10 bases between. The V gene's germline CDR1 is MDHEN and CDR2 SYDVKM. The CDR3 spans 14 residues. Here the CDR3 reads CASSSRRSSYEQYF. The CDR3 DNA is TGTGCCAGCAGTTCCAGGAGAAGCTCCTACGAGCAGTACTTC.

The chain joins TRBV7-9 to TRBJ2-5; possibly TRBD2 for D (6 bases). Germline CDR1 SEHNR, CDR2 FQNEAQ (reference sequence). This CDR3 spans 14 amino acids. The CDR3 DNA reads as TGTGCGCTCGACTTAGCGGAGTACCAAGAGACCCAGTACTTC. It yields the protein CALDLAEYQETQYF.

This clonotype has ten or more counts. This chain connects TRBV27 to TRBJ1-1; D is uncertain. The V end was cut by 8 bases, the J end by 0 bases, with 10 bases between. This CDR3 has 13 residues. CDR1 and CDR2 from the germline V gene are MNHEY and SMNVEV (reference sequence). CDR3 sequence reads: CASRAGLNTEAFF. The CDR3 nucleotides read TGTGCCAGCCGGGCAGGTTTGAACACTGAAGCTTTCTTT.